The 20 T cell receptor beta chains presented below share a single source sample, sequenced in a study of vaccination and CD4 T cells after COVID-19. Their target antigens are unknown. Treatment given: approximately 10-day PBMC culture with coronavirus spike peptide pools or control peptides (ViraFEST assay). CD4+ T cells that had been cultured provided DNA sequenced with the Oncomine TCR Beta short-read assay. TCRdb fed the PCR reads into MiXCR, producing one record per CDR3 protein. The repertoire holds approximately 19,000 distinct CDR3 sequences, roughly 52% seen once, with roughly 7.9% in the top ten. Material for sequencing was CD4+ T cells from blood, cultured in vitro. All receptors derive from a human donor who had recovered from COVID-19.

The J gene is TRBJ2-5, the V gene TRBV20-1; no clear D. Germline V gene lookup returns CDR1 DFQATT and CDR2 SNEGSKA (reference sequence). V lost 4 bases, J lost 0 bases, and 9 bases lay in between. The CDR3 runs to 13 residues. CDR3 protein: CSAKGPDQETQYF. CDR3 DNA sequence: TGCAGTGCTAAAGGACCGGACCAAGAGACCCAGTACTTC.

The chain carries TRBV7-2 and TRBJ2-5; 10 nucleotides match TRBD2. This CDR3 has 16 residues. The ends lost 5 bases at V and 4 bases at J; junction bases unmatched: 10. The germline CDR1 and CDR2 sequences are SGHTA and FQGNSA. The CDR3 sequence: CASSAGLARGGETQYF. DNA of the CDR3: TGTGCCAGCAGCGCGGGACTAGCGAGGGGCGGAGAGACCCAGTACTTC.

This clonotype was seen a few times. This chain connects TRBV24-1 to TRBJ2-5, with D uncertain. The CDR3 runs 14 residues. Germline V gene data show CDR1 as KGHDR and CDR2 as SFDVKD. V shed 3 bases and J shed 2 bases, with 9 bases lying between them. The CDR3 here is CATSDLGQQETQYF. The CDR3 DNA reads TGTGCCACCAGTGATCTGGGTCAGCAAGAGACCCAGTACTTC.

The rearrangement links TRBV6-1 to TRBJ2-5, with 10 bases aligning to TRBD1. Germline V gives CDR1 MNHNS, CDR2 SASEGT. The junction had 14 bases not matched to a gene; V was cut back by 6 bases and J by 4 bases. This CDR3 contains 17 residues. CDR3 amino acids: CASSPGTGTGAGETQYF. CDR3 DNA: TGTGCCAGCAGCCCCGGAACCGGGACAGGGGCTGGAGAGACCCAGTACTTC.

This sequence joins TRBV27 and TRBJ2-7, with 9 nucleotides matching TRBD2. The germline V gene encodes CDR1 MNHEY and CDR2 SMNVEV (reference sequence). The CDR3 contains 14 residues. V gave up 7 bases and J gave up 2 bases; unmatched junction bases: 6. Written as DNA, the CDR3 is TGTGCCAGCAAATCCGGGACTAGCACCTACGAGCAGTACTTC. Translation gives CASKSGTSTYEQYF.

This clonotype was observed a handful of times. This chain uses TRBV7-2 with TRBJ1-2, with TRBD1 matching over 10 bases. The CDR3 is 16 residues long. CDR1 and CDR2 from the germline V gene are SGHTA and FQGNSA. With 4 bases clipped from V and 1 base from J, the junction kept 6 bases outside the gene matches. The CDR3 coding sequence is TGTGCCAGCAGCTCATCTCGGACAGGGGGTAACTATGGCTACACCTTC. Its protein product is CASSSSRTGGNYGYTF.

Sample share makes this clonotype large. The chain carries TRBV10-3 and TRBJ2-3, with TRBD2 matching 10 bases. CDR1 is ENHRY, CDR2 SYGVKD, per germline. The CDR3 has 14 residues. The ends lost 6 bases at V and 0 bases at J; junction bases unmatched: 0. DNA of the CDR3: TGTGCCATCAGAGCGGGAGGGAGCACAGATACGCAGTATTTT. Its protein is CAIRAGGSTDTQYF.

The CDR3 protein is CASSGQGATTGELFF. The CDR3 coding sequence is TGTGCCAGCTCAGGACAGGGGGCGACCACTGGGGAGCTGTTTTTT. The chain joins TRBV18 to TRBJ2-2; 11 bases line up with TRBD1. With V trimmed by 5 bases and J by 8 bases, 7 bases remained unmatched. This CDR3 has 15 amino acids. CDR1 is KGHSH and CDR2 is LQKENI in the germline V gene.

The CDR3 DNA sequence: TGTGCCACCTCGGGACTAGCGGGAGTCTATGAGCAGTTCTTC. This codes for CATSGLAGVYEQFF. The gene calls are TRBV2 and TRBJ2-1; 14 positions agree with TRBD2. This CDR3 comprises 14 residues. V shed 10 bases and J 8 bases; nucleotides not matched to a gene: 7. Germline V lookup: CDR1 SNHLY, CDR2 FYNNEI.

The chain combines TRBV28 with TRBJ1-3, with D uncertain. V lost 2 bases and J lost 0, with 11 bases in between. Germline V gene sequence: CDR1 MDHEN, CDR2 SYDVKM. The CDR3 consists of 16 residues. CDR3 coding DNA: TGTGCCAGCAGTTTAGAAGGACCGAGCTCTGGAAACACCATATATTTT. Amino acids: CASSLEGPSSGNTIYF.

This clonotype was counted between two and nine times. This chain joins TRBV24-1 and TRBJ2-5; D may be TRBD1 or TRBD2 (5 bases each). The CDR3 runs 15 residues. V was trimmed by 0 bases and J by 4 bases, leaving 11 bases between them. Per germline, CDR1 KGHDR and CDR2 SFDVKD. The CDR3 coding sequence is TGTGCCACCAGTGATTTGAGAGGGGCGGCAGAGACCCAGTACTTC. It is translated as CATSDLRGAAETQYF.

The J gene is TRBJ1-6, the V gene TRBV5-6, with 7 bases fitting TRBD1. This CDR3 is 15 amino acids long. Germline V gene lookup returns CDR1 SGHDT and CDR2 YYEEEE. After removal of 4 bases from V and 3 bases from J, the junction contained 4 bases not matched to a gene. The CDR3 is CASSLRDSYNSPLHF. The CDR3 DNA sequence: TGTGCCAGCAGCCTAAGGGACAGCTATAATTCACCCCTCCACTTT.

The gene calls are TRBV11-2 and TRBJ1-6; D unresolved. V lost 3 bases and J 8 bases, leaving 5 bases between the germline ends. The CDR3 totals 12 residues. Germline values: CDR1 SGHAT, CDR2 FQNNGV. In nucleotides, the CDR3 is TGTGCCAGCAGCTTTCAGGATTCACCCCTCCACTTT. Translated, it gives CASSFQDSPLHF.

In this sample, this clonotype turned up a few times. The gene calls are TRBV6-5 and TRBJ1-4; a weak D match, TRBD1 (5 bases). The CDR3 contains 15 residues. V was clipped by 2 bases and J by 3 bases, with 10 bases between them. Germline loops: CDR1 MNHEY, CDR2 SVGAGI. CDR3 in DNA: TGTGCCAGCAGTTACGGGGACGGCTCTAATGAAAAACTGTTTTTT. Translation: CASSYGDGSNEKLFF.

The chain links TRBV24-1 to TRBJ1-2; TRBD1 matches 7 bases. This CDR3 spans 15 amino acids. CDR1 is KGHDR and CDR2 is SFDVKD in the germline V gene. J was trimmed by 7 bases and V by 4 bases; bases with no gene match: 11. The CDR3 loop reads CATSDYDRDRTGYTF. In DNA, the CDR3 is TGTGCCACCAGTGACTACGACAGGGATCGGACTGGCTACACCTTC.

The chain couples TRBV4-1 to TRBJ2-1; 8 nucleotides align to TRBD1. With 0 bases clipped from V and 11 bases from J, the junction kept 12 bases outside the gene matches. The CDR3 has 16 residues. The germline CDR1 and CDR2 sequences are MGHRA and YSYEKL. DNA of the CDR3: TGCGCCAGCAGCCAAGAAATGCGTGGACAGGGAAGGAAGCAGTTCTTC. Amino acid sequence: CASSQEMRGQGRKQFF.

The rearrangement links TRBV2 to TRBJ1-1, with 7 bases matching TRBD1. The CDR3 spans 14 residues. The junction had 7 bases not matched to a gene; V was cut back by 5 bases and J by 4 bases. Germline V gene lookup returns CDR1 SNHLY and CDR2 FYNNEI. The CDR3 spells CASSTTGVSTEAFF. The CDR3 DNA reads as TGTGCCAGCAGTACAACAGGGGTGAGCACTGAAGCTTTCTTT.

The J gene is TRBJ2-5, the V gene TRBV11-3; unclear D gene. CDR3 size: 13 residues. V lost 0 bases to trimming and J lost 5 bases, with 7 bases between them. Per germline, CDR1 SGHNT and CDR2 YENEEA. The CDR3 bases are TGTGCCAGCAGCTTAGAGGAACGGGAGACCCAGTACTTC. It translates to CASSLEERETQYF.

This clonotype was observed a handful of times. This chain joins TRBV27 and TRBJ1-5; D perhaps matches TRBD1 (6 bases). The V gene lost 5 bases and the J gene lost 0 bases, with 20 bases spanning the gap. The CDR3 spans 18 residues. CDR1 and CDR2 from the germline V gene are MNHEY and SMNVEV (reference sequence). The CDR3 nucleotides are TGTGCCAGCAGTCCCCTGGGGGGCGGGATCTATAGCAATCAGCCCCAGCATTTT. Translating gives CASSPLGGGIYSNQPQHF.

This chain uses TRBV30 with TRBJ1-6; no definite D call. Germline V gene data show CDR1 as GTSNPN and CDR2 as SVGIG (reference sequence). Trimming shortened V by 5 bases and J by 11 bases, and 16 bases separated the two germline ends. This CDR3 comprises 13 residues. The CDR3 reads CAWDPGQLAPLHF. CDR3 nucleotides: TGTGCCTGGGACCCTGGGCAGTTGGCACCCCTCCACTTT.